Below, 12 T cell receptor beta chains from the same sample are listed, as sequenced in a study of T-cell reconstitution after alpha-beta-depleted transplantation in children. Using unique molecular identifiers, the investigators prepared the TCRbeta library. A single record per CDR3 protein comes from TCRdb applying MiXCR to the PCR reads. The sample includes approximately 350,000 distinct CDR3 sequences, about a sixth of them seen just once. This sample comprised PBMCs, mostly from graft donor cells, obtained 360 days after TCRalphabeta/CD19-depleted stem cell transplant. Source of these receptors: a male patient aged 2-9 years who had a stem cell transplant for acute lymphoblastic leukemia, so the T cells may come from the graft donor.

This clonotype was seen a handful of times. For the CDR3, the DNA is TGTGCCAGCAGTTTCGGTTCAGGGAGGGTCAGCAATCAGCCCCAGCATTTT. Translation: CASSFGSGRVSNQPQHF. V usage is TRBV12-3 or TRBV12-4 and J usage is TRBJ1-5; the D gene is possibly TRBD1 (5 bases). The CDR3 loop spans 17 amino acids. Trimming removed 3 bases at V and 1 base at J, with 16 bases between.

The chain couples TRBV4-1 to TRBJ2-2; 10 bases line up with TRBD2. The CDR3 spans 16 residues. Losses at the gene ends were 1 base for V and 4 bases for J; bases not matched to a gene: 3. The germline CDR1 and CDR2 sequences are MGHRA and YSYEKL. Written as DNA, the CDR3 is TGCGCCAGCAGCCAAGGAGCGGGAGGGCCCACCGGGGAGCTGTTTTTT. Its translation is CASSQGAGGPTGELFF.

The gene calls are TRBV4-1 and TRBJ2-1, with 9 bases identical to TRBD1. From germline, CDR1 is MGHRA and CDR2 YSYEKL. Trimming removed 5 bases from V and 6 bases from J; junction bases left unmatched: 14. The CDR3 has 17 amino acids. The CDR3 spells CASSLSLRDRAFNEQFF. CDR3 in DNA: TGCGCCAGCAGCTTAAGCCTCCGGGACAGGGCCTTCAATGAGCAGTTCTTC.

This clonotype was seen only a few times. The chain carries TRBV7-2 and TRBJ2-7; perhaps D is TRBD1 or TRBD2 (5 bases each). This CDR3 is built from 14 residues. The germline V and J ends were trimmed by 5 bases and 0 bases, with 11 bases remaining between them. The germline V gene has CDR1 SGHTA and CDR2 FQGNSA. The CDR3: CASSPGRNSYEQYF. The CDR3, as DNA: TGTGCCAGCAGCCCGGGACGGAACTCCTACGAGCAGTACTTC.

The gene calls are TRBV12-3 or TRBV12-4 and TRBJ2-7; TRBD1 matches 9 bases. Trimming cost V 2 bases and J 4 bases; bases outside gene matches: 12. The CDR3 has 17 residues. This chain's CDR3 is CASSLFALRDREYEQYF. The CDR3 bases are TGTGCCAGCAGTTTATTTGCGCTGAGGGACAGGGAGTACGAGCAGTACTTC.

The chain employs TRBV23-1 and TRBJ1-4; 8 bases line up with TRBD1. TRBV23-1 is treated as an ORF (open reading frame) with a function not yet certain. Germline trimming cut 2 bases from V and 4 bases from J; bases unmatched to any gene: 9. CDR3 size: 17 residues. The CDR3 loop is CASSQNPRQGNNEKLFF. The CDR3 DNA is TGCGCCAGCAGTCAAAACCCCAGACAGGGGAATAATGAAAAACTGTTTTTT.

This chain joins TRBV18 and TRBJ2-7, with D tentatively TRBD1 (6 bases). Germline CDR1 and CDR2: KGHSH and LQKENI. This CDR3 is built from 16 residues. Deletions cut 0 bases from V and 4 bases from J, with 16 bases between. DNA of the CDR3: TGTGCCAGCTCACCACCGCCCGGGACACTCTCTTACGAGCAGTACTTC. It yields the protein CASSPPPGTLSYEQYF.

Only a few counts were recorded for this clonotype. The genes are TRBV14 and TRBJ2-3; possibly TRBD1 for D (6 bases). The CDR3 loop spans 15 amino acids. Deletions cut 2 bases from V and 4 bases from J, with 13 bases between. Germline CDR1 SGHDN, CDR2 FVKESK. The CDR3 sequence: CASSQLTGMADTQYF. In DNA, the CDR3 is TGTGCCAGCAGCCAATTAACAGGGATGGCAGATACGCAGTATTTT.

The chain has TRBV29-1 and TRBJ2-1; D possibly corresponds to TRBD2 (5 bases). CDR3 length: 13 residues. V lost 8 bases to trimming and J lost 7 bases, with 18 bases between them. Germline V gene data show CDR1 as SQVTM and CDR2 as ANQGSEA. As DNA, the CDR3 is TGCAGCCTCCCCAACGTGGGAGCGAATGAGCAGTTCTTC. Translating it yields CSLPNVGANEQFF.

The CDR3 bases are TGTGCCACCAGTGATGAAGCGGGAGGATCCGGGGAGCTGTTTTTT. It codes for CATSDEAGGSGELFF. The chain recombines TRBV24-1 with TRBJ2-2; 9 nucleotides match TRBD2. Germline V gives CDR1 KGHDR, CDR2 SFDVKD. V lost 3 bases and J lost 6; bases outside the gene matches: 4. This CDR3 contains 15 residues.

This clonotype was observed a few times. CDR3 protein: CAISATGTTIQETQYF. The CDR3 DNA reads as TGTGCCATCAGTGCGACCGGGACAACTATCCAAGAGACCCAGTACTTC. The V call is TRBV10-3, the J call TRBJ2-5; TRBD1 is a possible D gene (6 bases). The germline V gene encodes CDR1 ENHRY and CDR2 SYGVKD. V was cut by 4 bases and J by 1 base, with 16 bases left in between. This CDR3 spans 16 amino acids.

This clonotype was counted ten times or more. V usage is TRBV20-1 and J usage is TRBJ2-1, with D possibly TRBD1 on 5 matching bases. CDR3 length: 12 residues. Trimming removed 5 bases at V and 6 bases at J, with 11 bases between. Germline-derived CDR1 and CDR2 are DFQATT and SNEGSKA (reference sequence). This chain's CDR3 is CSAPGHGNEQFF. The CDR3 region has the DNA TGCAGTGCTCCTGGACACGGCAATGAGCAGTTCTTC.